This T cell receptor (beta chain) was captured by sequencing in a study of T cell changes during pregnancy in multiple sclerosis. TCRdb's table, derived via immunoSEQ multiplex PCR, lists solely in-frame clones and lacks some. The table shows tens of thousands of clones, with roughly 94% occurring only once. The material sequenced was peripheral blood, taken in the first trimester of pregnancy. The sequence came from a female donor in good health, enrolled as a control in a pregnancy study.

The CDR3 DNA is TGTGCCAGCAGTGAAACGAGGGTAGAGGTCAATGGCTACACCTTC. It specifies CASSETRVEVNGYTF. V and J are TRBV6-1 and TRBJ1-2; D not certain. The CDR3 is made up of 15 amino acids. Germline assignment: CDR1 MNHNS and CDR2 SASEGT. Trimming removed 2 bases from V and 6 bases from J, with 16 bases in between.